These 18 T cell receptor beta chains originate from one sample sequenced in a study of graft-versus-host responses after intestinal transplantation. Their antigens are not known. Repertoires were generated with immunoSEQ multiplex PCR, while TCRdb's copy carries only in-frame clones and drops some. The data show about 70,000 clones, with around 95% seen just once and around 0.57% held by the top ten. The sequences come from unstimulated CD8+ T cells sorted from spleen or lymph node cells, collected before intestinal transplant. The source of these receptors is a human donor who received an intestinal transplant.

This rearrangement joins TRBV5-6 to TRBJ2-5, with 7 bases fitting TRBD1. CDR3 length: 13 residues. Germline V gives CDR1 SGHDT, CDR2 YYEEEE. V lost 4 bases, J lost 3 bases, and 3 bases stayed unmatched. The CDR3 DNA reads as TGTGCCAGCAGCCCTGGACAGGAAGAGACCCAGTACTTC. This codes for CASSPGQEETQYF.

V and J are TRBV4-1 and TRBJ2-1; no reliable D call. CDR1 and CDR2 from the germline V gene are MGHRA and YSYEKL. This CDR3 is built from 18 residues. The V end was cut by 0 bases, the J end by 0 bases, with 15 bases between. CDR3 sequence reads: CASSQDASWSNSYNEQFF. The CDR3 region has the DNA TGCGCCAGCAGCCAAGATGCTTCCTGGAGTAACTCCTACAATGAGCAGTTCTTC.

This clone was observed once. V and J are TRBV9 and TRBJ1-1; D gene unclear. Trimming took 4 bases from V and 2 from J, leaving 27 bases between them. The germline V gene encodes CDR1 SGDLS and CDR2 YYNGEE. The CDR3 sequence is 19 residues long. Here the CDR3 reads CASSTHPGVAAGNNTEAFF. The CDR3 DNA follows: TGTGCCAGCAGCACCCACCCTGGGGTGGCCGCGGGGAATAACACTGAAGCTTTCTTT.

The CDR3 DNA sequence: TGTGCCAGCAACACCCCAGACCGGGACTACGAGATTCAGTACTTC. Residues: CASNTPDRDYEIQYF. This chain uses TRBV11-2 with TRBJ2-4; 7 bases are shared with TRBD2. V shed 7 bases, J shed 10 bases, and the junction held 16 bases outside the gene matches. Germline-derived CDR1 and CDR2 are SGHAT and FQNNGV. This CDR3 comprises 15 residues.

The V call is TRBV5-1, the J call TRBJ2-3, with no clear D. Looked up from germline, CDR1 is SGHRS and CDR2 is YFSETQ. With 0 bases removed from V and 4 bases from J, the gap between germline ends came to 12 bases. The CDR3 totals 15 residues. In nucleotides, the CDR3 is TGCGCCAGCAGCTTGGGAGAGTCTTTCGCAGATACGCAGTATTTT. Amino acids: CASSLGESFADTQYF. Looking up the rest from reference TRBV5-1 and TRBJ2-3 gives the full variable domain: KAGVTQTPRYLIKTRGQQVTLSCSPISGHRSVSWYQQTPGQGLQFLFEYFSETQRNKGNFPGRFSGRQFSNSRSEMNVSTLELGDSALYLCASSLGESFADTQYFGPGTRLTVL.

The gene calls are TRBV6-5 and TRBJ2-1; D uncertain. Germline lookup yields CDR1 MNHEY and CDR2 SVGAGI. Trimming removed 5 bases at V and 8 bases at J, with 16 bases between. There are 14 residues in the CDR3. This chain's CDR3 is CASSTHVGGDEQFF. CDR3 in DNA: TGTGCCAGCAGTACTCACGTCGGTGGGGATGAGCAGTTCTTC.

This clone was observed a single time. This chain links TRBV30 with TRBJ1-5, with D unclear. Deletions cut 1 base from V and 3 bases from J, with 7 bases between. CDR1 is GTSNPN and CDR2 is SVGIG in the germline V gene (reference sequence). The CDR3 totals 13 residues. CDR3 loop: CAWSGSPNQPQHF. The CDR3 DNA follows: TGTGCCTGGAGTGGATCGCCCAATCAGCCCCAGCATTTT.

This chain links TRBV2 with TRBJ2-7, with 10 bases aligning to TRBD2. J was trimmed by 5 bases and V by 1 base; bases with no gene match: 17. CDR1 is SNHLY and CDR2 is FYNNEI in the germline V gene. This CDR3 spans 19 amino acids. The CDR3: CASSEDWTGEREGPDEQYF. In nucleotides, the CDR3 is TGTGCCAGCAGTGAAGATTGGACAGGAGAGCGGGAGGGCCCGGACGAGCAGTACTTC.

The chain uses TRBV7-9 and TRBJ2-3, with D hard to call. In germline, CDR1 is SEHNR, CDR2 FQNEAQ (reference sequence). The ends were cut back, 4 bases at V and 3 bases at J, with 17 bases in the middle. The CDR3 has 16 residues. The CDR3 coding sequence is TGTGCCAGCAGCTCCCCCGATCACAAAGGAACAGATACGCAGTATTTT. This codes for CASSSPDHKGTDTQYF.

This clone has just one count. In DNA form, the CDR3 reads TGTGCCAGCAGTTTTTACCCAGGGGGCTCTGGTACTGAAGCTTTCTTT. It yields the protein CASSFYPGGSGTEAFF. The V gene is TRBV28, the J gene TRBJ1-1, with 8 bases matching TRBD1. The CDR3 runs to 16 residues. V trimming: 3 bases; J trimming: 5 bases; junction bases outside the gene matches: 11. Germline CDR1 is MDHEN and CDR2 is SYDVKM.

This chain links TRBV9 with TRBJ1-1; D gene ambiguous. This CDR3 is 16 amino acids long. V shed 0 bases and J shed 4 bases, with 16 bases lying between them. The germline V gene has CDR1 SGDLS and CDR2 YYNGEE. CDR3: CASSVGGGTRTTEAFF. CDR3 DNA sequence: TGTGCCAGCAGCGTAGGGGGAGGCACTCGAACCACTGAAGCTTTCTTT.

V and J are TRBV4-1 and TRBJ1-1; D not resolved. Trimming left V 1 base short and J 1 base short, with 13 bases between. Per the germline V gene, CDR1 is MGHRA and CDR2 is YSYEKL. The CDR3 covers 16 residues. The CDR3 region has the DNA TGCGCCAGCAGCCAAGTAATCGCCAGACCGAACACTGAAGCTTTCTTT. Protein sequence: CASSQVIARPNTEAFF.

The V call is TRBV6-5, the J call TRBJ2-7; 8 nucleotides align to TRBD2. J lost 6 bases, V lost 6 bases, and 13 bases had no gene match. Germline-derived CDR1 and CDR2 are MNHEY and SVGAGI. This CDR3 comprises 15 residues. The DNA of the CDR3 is TGTGCCAGCAGAACTCCCAAAGCGGGAGTAGGCGAGCAGTACTTC. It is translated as CASRTPKAGVGEQYF.

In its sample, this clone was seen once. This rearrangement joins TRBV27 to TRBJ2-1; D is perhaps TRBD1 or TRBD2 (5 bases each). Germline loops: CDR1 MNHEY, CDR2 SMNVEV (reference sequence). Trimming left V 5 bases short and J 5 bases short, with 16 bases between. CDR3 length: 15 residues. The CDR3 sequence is CASSLPGPINNEQFF. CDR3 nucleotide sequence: TGTGCCAGCAGTCTCCCGGGACCAATCAACAATGAGCAGTTCTTC.

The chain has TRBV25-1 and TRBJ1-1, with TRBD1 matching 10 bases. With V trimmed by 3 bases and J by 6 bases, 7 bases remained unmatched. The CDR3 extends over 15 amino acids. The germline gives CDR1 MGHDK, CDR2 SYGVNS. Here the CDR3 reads CASSDSDRGQAEAFF. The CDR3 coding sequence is TGTGCCAGCAGTGATTCTGACAGGGGGCAGGCTGAAGCTTTCTTT. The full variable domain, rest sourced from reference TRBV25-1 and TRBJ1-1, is EADIYQTPRYLVIGTGKKITLECSQTMGHDKMYWYQQDPGMELHLIHYSYGVNSTEKGDLSSESTVSRIRTEHFPLTLESARPSHTSQYLCASSDSDRGQAEAFFGQGTRLTVV.

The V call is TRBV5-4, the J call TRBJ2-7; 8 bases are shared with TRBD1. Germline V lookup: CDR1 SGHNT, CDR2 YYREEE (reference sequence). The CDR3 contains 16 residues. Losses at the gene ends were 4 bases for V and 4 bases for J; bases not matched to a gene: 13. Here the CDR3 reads CASSLGQGQGIYEQYF. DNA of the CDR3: TGTGCCAGCAGCCTAGGACAGGGACAAGGAATTTACGAGCAGTACTTC.

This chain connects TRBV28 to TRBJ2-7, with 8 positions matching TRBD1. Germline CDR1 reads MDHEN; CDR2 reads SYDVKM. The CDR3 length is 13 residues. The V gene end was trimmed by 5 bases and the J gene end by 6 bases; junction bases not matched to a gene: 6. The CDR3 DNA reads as TGTGCCAGCAGTAAATGGACAGGGACCGAGCAGTACTTC. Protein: CASSKWTGTEQYF.

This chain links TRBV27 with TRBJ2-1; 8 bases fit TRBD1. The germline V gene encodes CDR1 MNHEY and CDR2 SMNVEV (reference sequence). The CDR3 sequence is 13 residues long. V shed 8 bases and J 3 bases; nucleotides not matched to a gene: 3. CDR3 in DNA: TGTGCCAGCGGACAGGGCAGCTACAATGAGCAGTTCTTC. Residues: CASGQGSYNEQFF.